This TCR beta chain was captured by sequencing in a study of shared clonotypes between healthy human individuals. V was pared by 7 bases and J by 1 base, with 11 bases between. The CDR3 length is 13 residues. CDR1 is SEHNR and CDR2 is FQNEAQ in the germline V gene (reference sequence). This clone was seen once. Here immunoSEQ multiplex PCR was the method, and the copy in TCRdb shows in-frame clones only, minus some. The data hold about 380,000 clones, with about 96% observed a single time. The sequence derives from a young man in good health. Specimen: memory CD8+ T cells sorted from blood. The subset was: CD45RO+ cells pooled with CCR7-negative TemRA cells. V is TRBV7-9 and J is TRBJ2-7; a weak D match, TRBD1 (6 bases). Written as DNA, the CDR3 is TGTGCCAGCAACACAGACAGGTCCTACGAGCAGTACTTC. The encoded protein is CASNTDRSYEQYF.